The present TCR beta chain was sequenced within a study of blood T cell repertoires in COVID-19. Study as a whole: The United States, Italy and Spain provided the acute and convalescent COVID-19 samples.

The CDR3 runs 14 residues. From germline, CDR1 is MGHRA and CDR2 YSYEKL. V lost 5 bases and J lost 4, with 13 bases in between. This clone occurred once. The study drew participants aged about 18 to 89 years from 20 to 30 US areas. Sequencing was performed with immunoSEQ multiplex PCR; in TCRdb, only in-frame clones are kept and a portion is missing. The table lists some 160,000 clones, about 80% of them singletons. The V call is TRBV4-1, the J call TRBJ2-3, with no clear D. Sequencing was performed on PBMCs or T cells enriched from blood (not recorded which). The clonotype comes from a woman aged 55-69 years who had recovered from COVID-19. CDR3 region: CASSFGPSADTQYF. In DNA form, the CDR3 reads TGCGCCAGCAGCTTTGGCCCTAGTGCAGATACGCAGTATTTT.